The present TCR beta chain was sequenced within a study of shared clonotypes between healthy human individuals. The CDR3 is 16 residues long. V was cut by 0 bases and J by 0 bases, with 9 bases left in between. Per the germline V gene, CDR1 is ENHRY and CDR2 is SYGVKD. Deep-level settings were used for running the assay. The protocol was immunoSEQ multiplex PCR, while the TCRdb copy is restricted to in-frame clones and leaves out a portion. This table holds roughly 1,600,000 clones, roughly 98.5% found once. Overall study results and limits: Rarefaction showed that sequencing of sorted subsets was incomplete (despite large depth).

Comments on this clone: What it binds is not known.

V is TRBV10-3 and J is TRBJ1-3; D possibly corresponds to TRBD1 (5 bases). The sequencing sample was made of naive CD4+ T cells sorted from blood. Subset described: CD45RA+ positively selected. The TCR comes from a man younger than 40 in good health. The DNA of the CDR3 is TGTGCCATCAGTGAGTCGGGACGGCTCTCTGGAAACACCATATATTTT. Amino acid sequence: CAISESGRLSGNTIYF.